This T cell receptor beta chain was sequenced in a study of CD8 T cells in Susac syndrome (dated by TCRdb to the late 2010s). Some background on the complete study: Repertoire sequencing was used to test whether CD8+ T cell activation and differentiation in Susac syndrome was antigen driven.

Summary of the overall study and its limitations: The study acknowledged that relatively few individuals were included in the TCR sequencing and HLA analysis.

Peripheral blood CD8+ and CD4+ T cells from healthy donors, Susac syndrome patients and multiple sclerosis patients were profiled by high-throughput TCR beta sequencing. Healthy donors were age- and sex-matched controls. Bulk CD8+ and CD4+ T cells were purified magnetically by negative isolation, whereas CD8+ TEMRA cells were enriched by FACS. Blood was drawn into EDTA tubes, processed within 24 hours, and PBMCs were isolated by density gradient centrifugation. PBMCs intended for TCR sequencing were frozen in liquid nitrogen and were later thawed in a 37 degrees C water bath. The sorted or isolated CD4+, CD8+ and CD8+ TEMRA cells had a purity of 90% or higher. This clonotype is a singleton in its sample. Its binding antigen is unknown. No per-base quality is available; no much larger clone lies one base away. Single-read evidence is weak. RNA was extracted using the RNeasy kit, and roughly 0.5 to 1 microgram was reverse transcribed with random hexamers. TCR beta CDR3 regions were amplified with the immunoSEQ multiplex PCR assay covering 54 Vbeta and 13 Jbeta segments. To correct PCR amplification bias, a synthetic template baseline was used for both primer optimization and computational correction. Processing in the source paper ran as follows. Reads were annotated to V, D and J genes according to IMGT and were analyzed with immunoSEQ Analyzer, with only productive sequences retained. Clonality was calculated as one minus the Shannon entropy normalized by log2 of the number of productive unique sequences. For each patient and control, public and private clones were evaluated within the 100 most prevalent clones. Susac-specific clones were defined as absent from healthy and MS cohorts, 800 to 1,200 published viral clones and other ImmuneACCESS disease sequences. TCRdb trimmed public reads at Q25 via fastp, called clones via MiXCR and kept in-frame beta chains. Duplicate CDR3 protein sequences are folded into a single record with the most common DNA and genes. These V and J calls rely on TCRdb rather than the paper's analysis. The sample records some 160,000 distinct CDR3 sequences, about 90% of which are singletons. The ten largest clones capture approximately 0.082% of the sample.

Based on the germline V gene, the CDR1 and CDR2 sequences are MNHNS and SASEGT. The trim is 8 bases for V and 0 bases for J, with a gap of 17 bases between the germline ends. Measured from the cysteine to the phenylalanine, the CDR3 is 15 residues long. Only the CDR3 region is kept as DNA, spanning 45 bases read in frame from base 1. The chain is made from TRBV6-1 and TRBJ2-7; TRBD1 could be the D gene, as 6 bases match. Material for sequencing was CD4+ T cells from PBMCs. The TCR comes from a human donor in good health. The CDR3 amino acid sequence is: CASQEGQRFSYEQYF. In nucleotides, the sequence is TGTGCCAGCCAAGAAGGACAGCGCTTCTCCTACGAGCAGTACTTC.